This T cell receptor (beta chain) was sequenced for a study of shared clonotypes between healthy human individuals. Libraries were prepared by immunoSEQ multiplex PCR; TCRdb keeps only in-frame clonotypes and omits some of them. The repertoire has a few million clones, roughly 92% of them found once; the top ten carry over 0.12%. Trimming stripped 3 bases from V and 2 bases from J, with 9 bases between. This CDR3 region has 13 residues. Germline V gene data show CDR1 as SGHRS and CDR2 as YFSETQ. Notes on this clone: Distinct nucleotide sequences in the sample also encode this CDR3.

This rearrangement joins TRBV5-1 to TRBJ2-7, with D perhaps matching TRBD2 (5 bases). The TCR comes from a man in his late teens or twenties in good health. Specimen: naive CD4+ T cells sorted from blood. As for subset: CD45RA+ positively selected. CDR3 sequence (DNA): TGCGCCAGCAGCTCTGGACTCACCTACGAGCAGTACTTC. It yields the protein CASSSGLTYEQYF.